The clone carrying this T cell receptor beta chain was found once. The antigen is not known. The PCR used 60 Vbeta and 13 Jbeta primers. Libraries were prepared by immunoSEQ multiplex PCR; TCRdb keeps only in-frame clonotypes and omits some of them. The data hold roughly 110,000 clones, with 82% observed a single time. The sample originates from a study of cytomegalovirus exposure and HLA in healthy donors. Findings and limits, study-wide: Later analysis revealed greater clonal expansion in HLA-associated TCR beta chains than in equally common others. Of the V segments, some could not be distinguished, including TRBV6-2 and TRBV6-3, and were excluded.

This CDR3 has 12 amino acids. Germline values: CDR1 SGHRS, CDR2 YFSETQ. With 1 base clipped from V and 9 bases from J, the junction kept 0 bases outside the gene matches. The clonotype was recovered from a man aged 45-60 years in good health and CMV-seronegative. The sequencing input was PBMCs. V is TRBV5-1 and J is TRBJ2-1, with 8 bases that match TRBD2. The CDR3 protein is CASSLTSGEQFF. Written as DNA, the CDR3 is TGCGCCAGCAGCTTGACTAGCGGTGAGCAGTTCTTC.